This TCR beta chain was sequenced for a study of cytomegalovirus exposure and HLA in healthy donors. Whole-study results and caveats: The later analysis indicated that the majority of CMV-associated TCR beta chains appeared HLA-restricted. TCR beta sequences reportedly predicted the HLA-A and HLA-B alleles of most subjects accurately.

Nominally healthy donors provided the samples, though records likely missed some immune exposures. Concerning this clone itself: No antigen is known for it.

The CDR3 sequence is 16 residues long. Germline V gene lookup returns CDR1 SNHLY and CDR2 FYNNEI. Trimming removed 7 bases at V and 2 bases at J, with 20 bases between. The study ran its PCR with 60 Vbeta and 13 Jbeta primers. Sequencing used immunoSEQ multiplex PCR; TCRdb keeps in-frame clones, though not all of them. Of 170,000 or so clones listed, roughly four fifths are singletons. The sequenced sample was PBMCs. The sequence was collected from a man aged 45-65 years in good health and CMV-seronegative. V is TRBV2 and J is TRBJ1-2; D is undetermined. The CDR3 coding sequence is TGTGCCAGCACCGATCCGAACAGCCAATTAAACTATGGCTACACCTTC. Translating gives CASTDPNSQLNYGYTF.